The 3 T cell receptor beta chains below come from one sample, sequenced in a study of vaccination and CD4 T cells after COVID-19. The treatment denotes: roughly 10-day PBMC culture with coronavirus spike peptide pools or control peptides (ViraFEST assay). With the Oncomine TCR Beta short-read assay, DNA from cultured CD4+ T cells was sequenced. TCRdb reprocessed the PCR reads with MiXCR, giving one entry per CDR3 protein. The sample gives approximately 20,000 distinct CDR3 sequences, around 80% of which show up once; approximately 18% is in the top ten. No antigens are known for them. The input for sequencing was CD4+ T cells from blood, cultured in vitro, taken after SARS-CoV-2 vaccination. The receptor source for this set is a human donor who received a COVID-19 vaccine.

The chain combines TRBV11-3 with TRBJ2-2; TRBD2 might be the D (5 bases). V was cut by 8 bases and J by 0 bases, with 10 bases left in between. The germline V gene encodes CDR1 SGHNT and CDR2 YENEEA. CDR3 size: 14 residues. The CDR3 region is CASGDGTNTGELFF. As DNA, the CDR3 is TGTGCCAGCGGTGACGGGACGAACACCGGGGAGCTGTTTTTT.

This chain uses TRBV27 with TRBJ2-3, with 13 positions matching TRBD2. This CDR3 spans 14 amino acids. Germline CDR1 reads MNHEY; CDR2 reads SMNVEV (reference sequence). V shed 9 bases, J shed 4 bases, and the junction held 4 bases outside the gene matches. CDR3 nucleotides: TGTGCCAGTACAGGACTAGCGGGGGCAGATACGCAGTATTTT. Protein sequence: CASTGLAGADTQYF.

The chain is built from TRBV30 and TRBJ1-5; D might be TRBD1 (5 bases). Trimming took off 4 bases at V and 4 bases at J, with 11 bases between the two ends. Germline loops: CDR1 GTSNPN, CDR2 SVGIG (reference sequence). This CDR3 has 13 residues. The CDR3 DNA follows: TGTGCCTGGAACCGGGACTTGAATCAGCCCCAGCATTTT. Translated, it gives CAWNRDLNQPQHF.